The 26 T cell receptor beta chains below were found in one sample sequenced in a study of blood T cells in healthy people across ages. Sample-barcoded 5' priming and a J-beta primer mix drove a second PCR of roughly 7 to 11 cycles. TCRdb re-derived calls from the 5' RACE reads in MiXCR, one entry per CDR3 protein. The sample yields under 800,000 distinct CDR3 sequences, around 21% seen once. Sequencing was performed on blood. All receptors derive from a man between 65 and 79 years old in good health.

This clonotype was seen more than once but under ten times. V gene TRBV28 combines with J gene TRBJ1-1, with D hard to call. The CDR3 spans 13 residues. Trimming left V 5 bases short and J 0 bases short, with 7 bases between. Germline CDR1 MDHEN, CDR2 SYDVKM. CDR3 bases: TGTGCCAGCAGTACAGATATGAACACTGAAGCTTTCTTT. Its translation: CASSTDMNTEAFF.

This clonotype was seen more than once but under ten times. The V gene is TRBV15, the J gene TRBJ2-5, with TRBD2 identical over 10 bases. The J call may be wrong; the DNA end is better matched by TRBJ2-1. Germline V CDR1 and CDR2: LNHNV, YYDKDF (reference sequence). This CDR3 spans 17 amino acids. CDR3 bases: TGTGCCACCAGCAGAGAGAGCGGGAGGGCCTTTACGAATGAGCAGTTCTTC. Amino acid sequence: CATSRESGRAFTNEQFF.

Only a few counts were recorded for this clonotype. The chain uses TRBV20-1 and TRBJ2-3, with D hard to call. CDR3 length: 13 residues. V lost 1 base, J lost 1 base, and 6 bases lay in between. The V gene's germline CDR1 is DFQATT and CDR2 SNEGSKA (reference sequence). CDR3 loop: CSARGPGTDTQYF. The CDR3 coding sequence is TGCAGTGCTAGAGGCCCAGGCACAGATACGCAGTATTTT.

This clonotype was seen a few times. J is TRBJ2-1 and V is TRBV6-1; D possibly corresponds to TRBD2 (5 bases). The CDR3 consists of 15 residues. The ends were cut back, 6 bases at V and 4 bases at J, with 16 bases in the middle. Germline CDR1 reads MNHNS; CDR2 reads SASEGT. The CDR3 nucleotides are TGTGCCAGCAGGTTCTCAGTAGAGGGTTACAATGAGCAGTTCTTC. Translation gives CASRFSVEGYNEQFF.

This clonotype was recorded a few times. V usage is TRBV12-3 or TRBV12-4 and J usage is TRBJ1-4, with D possibly TRBD1 on 6 matching bases. V was trimmed by 6 bases and J by 7 bases, leaving 15 bases between them. The CDR3 has 14 amino acids. The CDR3 DNA follows: TGTGCCAGCAGGACGACAGGAGGGTCTGAAAAACTGTTTTTT. Amino acids: CASRTTGGSEKLFF.

The table lists this clonotype with a few counts. This sequence joins TRBV29-1 and TRBJ2-1; TRBD2 might be the D (7 bases). Germline V CDR1 and CDR2: SQVTM, ANQGSEA. This CDR3 contains 14 residues. Trimming shortened V by 3 bases and J by 5 bases, and 14 bases separated the two germline ends. CDR3 loop: CSVDRGGFDNEQFF. For the CDR3, the DNA is TGCAGCGTTGATAGGGGGGGGTTTGACAATGAGCAGTTCTTC.

This clonotype was counted ten times or more. V is TRBV12-3 or TRBV12-4 and J is TRBJ2-5; possibly TRBD2 for D (6 bases). The end of the DNA fits TRBJ2-1 better, so the J call may be wrong. The CDR3 loop spans 12 amino acids. In DNA form, the CDR3 reads TGTGCCAGCAGGGGACTCAACAATGAGCAGTTCTTC. It is translated as CASRGLNNEQFF.

This clonotype was observed a few times. This chain links TRBV12-3 or TRBV12-4 with TRBJ1-1, with D maybe TRBD1 (5 bases). The V gene lost 7 bases and the J gene lost 1 base, with 16 bases spanning the gap. The CDR3 has 15 residues. The CDR3 DNA sequence: TGTGCCAGCATGTTCTGGGGGGAAAAGAACACTGAAGCTTTCTTT. Its translation: CASMFWGEKNTEAFF.

This clonotype was seen only a few times. V and J are TRBV20-1 and TRBJ1-5, with D uncertain. The V end was cut by 1 base, the J end by 0 bases, with 7 bases between. Per germline, CDR1 DFQATT and CDR2 SNEGSKA (reference sequence). The CDR3 is 14 residues long. CDR3 loop: CSARGTGSNQPQHF. CDR3 nucleotides: TGCAGTGCTAGAGGGACGGGTAGCAATCAGCCCCAGCATTTT.

This clonotype appeared a few times. A read error may produce the germline difference seen at one junction end. The rearrangement joins TRBV9 to TRBJ1-1, with TRBD1 matching over 10 bases. Germline V CDR1 and CDR2: SGDLS, YYNGEE. This CDR3 has 14 amino acids. The CDR3: CASSKTGGDTEAFF. CDR3 coding DNA: TGCGCCAGCAGCAAGACAGGGGGCGACACTGAAGCTTTCTTT.

The chain combines TRBV3-1 with TRBJ2-5; perhaps D is TRBD1 or TRBD2 (6 bases each). V gave up 4 bases and J gave up 4 bases, with 19 bases separating them. Germline-derived CDR1 and CDR2 are LGHDT and YNNKEL (reference sequence). The CDR3 has 16 amino acids. DNA for the CDR3: TGTGCCAGCAGCCGCCAAAATCCCAGGGGAGGAGAGACCCAGTACTTC. Translated: CASSRQNPRGGETQYF.

The genes are TRBV5-6 and TRBJ2-7, with TRBD2 as a possible D gene (6 bases). Germline V lookup: CDR1 SGHDT, CDR2 YYEEEE. V shed 6 bases and J shed 3 bases, with 16 bases lying between them. This CDR3 is built from 14 residues. CDR3 region: CASNVQEGLYEQYF. The CDR3 DNA reads TGTGCCAGCAACGTCCAGGAGGGCCTCTACGAGCAGTACTTC.

The rearrangement links TRBV7-9 to TRBJ2-7, with 9 positions matching TRBD2. Germline values: CDR1 SEHNR, CDR2 FQNEAQ (reference sequence). The CDR3 runs 15 residues. V was clipped by 0 bases and J by 3 bases; unmatched bases: 3. The CDR3 nucleotides are TGTGCCAGCAGCTTAGCAGCGGGAGGCCTCTACGAGCAGTACTTC. Its protein is CASSLAAGGLYEQYF.

The V call is TRBV29-1, the J call TRBJ2-7; TRBD1 matches at 8 bases. Germline V lookup: CDR1 SQVTM, CDR2 ANQGSEA. Trimming took 1 base from V and 3 from J; bases not matched to a gene: 5. The CDR3 contains 14 residues. CDR3 bases: TGCAGCGTTGAAGGGACAGGGAAAAACTACGAGCAGTACTTC. This gives the protein CSVEGTGKNYEQYF.

This clonotype came up a few times. CDR3 sequence reads: CASRGLAWSYEQYF. In DNA, the CDR3 is TGTGCCAGCAGAGGACTAGCGTGGTCCTACGAGCAGTACTTC. This chain uses TRBV6-6 with TRBJ2-7; 9 bases are a match to TRBD2. Germline V CDR1 and CDR2: MNHNY, SVGAGI (reference sequence). With V trimmed by 6 bases and J by 1 base, 4 bases remained unmatched. The CDR3 runs 14 residues.

This clonotype was counted at least ten times. The CDR3 region has the DNA TGTGCCAGCTCACCTGGACTAGTCTCCTACAATGAGCAGTTCTTC. Protein sequence: CASSPGLVSYNEQFF. V is TRBV18 and J is TRBJ2-1, with 7 bases fitting TRBD2. CDR3 size: 15 residues. Germline V lookup: CDR1 KGHSH, CDR2 LQKENI. After removal of 3 bases from V and 0 bases from J, the junction contained 2 bases not matched to a gene.

The V call is TRBV11-1, the J call TRBJ2-5; a possible D gene is TRBD2 (6 bases). The CDR3 consists of 15 residues. Trimming took off 3 bases at V and 9 bases at J, with 20 bases between the two ends. Germline values: CDR1 SGHAT, CDR2 FQDESV (reference sequence). CDR3 DNA: TGTGCCAGCAGCTTCCGCGGAGGGCCTGTTGAGGCCCAGTACTTC. Translation: CASSFRGGPVEAQYF.

The chain recombines TRBV20-1 with TRBJ2-5; 11 bases line up with TRBD2. Looked up from germline, CDR1 is DFQATT and CDR2 is SNEGSKA (reference sequence). With V trimmed by 5 bases and J by 1 base, 6 bases remained unmatched. CDR3 length: 15 amino acids. This chain's CDR3 is CSAGATSGSQETQYF. The CDR3 DNA reads as TGCAGTGCTGGGGCAACTAGCGGGAGCCAAGAGACCCAGTACTTC.

The chain uses TRBV4-3 and TRBJ2-7; tentative D call: TRBD2 (5 bases). Germline values: CDR1 LGHNA, CDR2 YSLEER. This CDR3 comprises 12 residues. Trimming took 4 bases from V and 10 from J, leaving 14 bases between them. The CDR3 DNA reads as TGCGCCAGCAGCCTATTTGAGGGTCACCAGTACTTC. Protein: CASSLFEGHQYF.

This clonotype was seen a handful of times. The chain combines TRBV25-1 with TRBJ2-1; 13 positions match TRBD2. The CDR3 has 18 residues. Germline CDR1 reads MGHDK; CDR2 reads SYGVNS. V was pared by 4 bases and J by 4 bases, with 10 bases of the junction left unmatched. CDR3 residues: CASSVPGLAGFGYNEQFF. The CDR3 bases are TGTGCCAGCAGTGTTCCGGGACTAGCGGGATTTGGTTACAATGAGCAGTTCTTC.

This clonotype was counted a few times. The CDR3 DNA follows: TGCAGTGCTAGAATATCGCTGAGCGTAGGCAATGAGCAGTTCTTC. It yields the protein CSARISLSVGNEQFF. The gene calls are TRBV20-1 and TRBJ2-1, with D hard to call. V was shortened by 2 bases and J by 6 bases, with 17 bases between the two germline ends. CDR1 DFQATT and CDR2 SNEGSKA come from the germline V gene (reference sequence). This CDR3 comprises 15 residues.

This clonotype was seen a handful of times. The chain joins TRBV6-5 to TRBJ2-5; TRBD1 might be the D (6 bases). The CDR3 covers 15 residues. Trimming removed 2 bases from V and 4 bases from J, with 14 bases in between. Germline V gene data show CDR1 as MNHEY and CDR2 as SVGAGI. CDR3: CASSYPTAGVETQYF. The CDR3, as DNA: TGTGCCAGCAGTTACCCAACGGCAGGGGTAGAGACCCAGTACTTC.

The chain joins TRBV10-2 to TRBJ2-5; 15 bases map to TRBD2. In germline, CDR1 is WSHSY, CDR2 SAAADI. The CDR3 spans 17 residues. Losses at the gene ends were 5 bases for V and 4 bases for J; bases not matched to a gene: 8. CDR3 amino acids: CASSKGLAGGLAETQYF. DNA of the CDR3: TGCGCCAGCAGTAAGGGACTAGCGGGAGGTTTGGCAGAGACCCAGTACTTC.

In its sample, this clonotype was seen a few times. The chain couples TRBV7-2 to TRBJ2-3; TRBD2 is a possible D gene (6 bases). The CDR3 consists of 15 residues. V was shortened by 5 bases and J by 3 bases, with 15 bases between the two germline ends. CDR1 SGHTA and CDR2 FQGNSA come from the germline V gene. The CDR3 loop is CASSLSGRGTDTQYF. CDR3 DNA sequence: TGTGCCAGCAGCCTATCCGGACGGGGGACAGATACGCAGTATTTT.

This clonotype turned up a few times. The chain carries TRBV5-1 and TRBJ1-1, with TRBD1 matching over 7 bases. CDR1 and CDR2 from the germline V gene are SGHRS and YFSETQ. V lost 7 bases and J lost 1; bases outside the gene matches: 7. This CDR3 is 14 amino acids long. CDR3 residues: CASLQGTTNTEAFF. For the CDR3, the DNA is TGCGCCAGCTTACAGGGGACGACGAACACTGAAGCTTTCTTT.

This clonotype was counted between two and nine times. The rearrangement links TRBV27 to TRBJ2-7; the D gene is possibly TRBD1 (6 bases). The germline gives CDR1 MNHEY, CDR2 SMNVEV (reference sequence). Deletions cut 2 bases from V and 6 bases from J, with 11 bases between. The CDR3 consists of 13 residues. CDR3 nucleotide sequence: TGTGCCAGCAGTTTACAGGGGACGAGCGAGCAGTACTTC. Its protein is CASSLQGTSEQYF.